The 20 T cell receptor beta chains in this list originate from one sample, sequenced in a study of shared clonotypes between healthy human individuals. Only in-frame clones appear in the TCRdb table, and some are missing; sequencing was by immunoSEQ multiplex PCR. The sample lists around 2,100,000 clones; 85% to 95% were seen once. Terminally differentiated effector memory CD45RA+ cells were excluded from the naive CD8 cells, which were CD45RO-negative and positively selected for CCR7. Specimen: naive CD8+ T cells sorted from blood. All receptors come from a man between 18 and 35 years old in good health.

The chain combines TRBV27 with TRBJ1-6; a possible D gene is TRBD1 (5 bases). Trimming took off 4 bases at V and 10 bases at J, with 14 bases between the two ends. The CDR3 has 14 residues. The germline gives CDR1 MNHEY, CDR2 SMNVEV (reference sequence). This chain's CDR3 is CASSSQGVGSPLHF. CDR3 DNA sequence: TGTGCCAGCAGTTCCCAGGGAGTAGGGTCACCCCTCCACTTT.

The genes are TRBV5-1 and TRBJ2-2, with 11 bases matching TRBD2. The CDR3 length is 18 residues. The V gene's germline CDR1 is SGHRS and CDR2 YFSETQ. With 4 bases clipped from V and 0 bases from J, the junction kept 8 bases outside the gene matches. The CDR3 bases are TGCGCCAGCAGCGCGGCCGGGACTAGCGGAGCGAACACCGGGGAGCTGTTTTTT. It yields the protein CASSAAGTSGANTGELFF.

The CDR3 DNA sequence: TGCAGTGCCCCGGACAGCTATGGCTACACCTTC. Translation gives CSAPDSYGYTF. The chain recombines TRBV20-1 with TRBJ1-2; D is perhaps TRBD1 (6 bases). V was pared by 6 bases and J by 4 bases, with 9 bases between. This CDR3 is 11 amino acids long. Germline CDR1 DFQATT, CDR2 SNEGSKA (reference sequence).

V is TRBV2 and J is TRBJ2-7; 7 bases agree with TRBD1. The trim removed 3 bases at V and 5 bases at J, leaving 4 bases unmatched. The CDR3 extends over 13 amino acids. Germline V gives CDR1 SNHLY, CDR2 FYNNEI. DNA for the CDR3: TGTGCCAGCAGTGATGGGACAGAGGACGAGCAGTACTTC. It encodes CASSDGTEDEQYF.

This chain uses TRBV4-1 with TRBJ2-5; D unclear. V lost 4 bases and J 1 base, leaving 7 bases between the germline ends. Germline assignment: CDR1 MGHRA and CDR2 YSYEKL. The CDR3 length is 13 residues. The CDR3 sequence is CASSRRFQETQYF. CDR3 sequence (DNA): TGCGCCAGCAGCCGTCGGTTCCAAGAGACCCAGTACTTC.

The chain employs TRBV28 and TRBJ2-5; no clear D gene. V shed 1 base and J shed 1 base, with 10 bases lying between them. This CDR3 spans 15 amino acids. Looked up from germline, CDR1 is MDHEN and CDR2 is SYDVKM. CDR3 sequence reads: CASSLSINLQETQYF. CDR3 coding DNA: TGTGCCAGCAGTTTATCCATAAACCTCCAAGAGACCCAGTACTTC.

V is TRBV11-2 and J is TRBJ2-2; no definite D call. CDR1 is SGHAT and CDR2 is FQNNGV in the germline V gene. The germline V and J ends were trimmed by 1 base and 6 bases, with 6 bases remaining between them. The CDR3 loop spans 13 amino acids. CDR3 nucleotide sequence: TGTGCCAGCAGCTTAGTAGTAGCCGGGGAGCTGTTTTTT. Translated: CASSLVVAGELFF.

This clone is a singleton in its sample. The chain couples TRBV29-1 to TRBJ2-1, with 15 bases aligning to TRBD2. Germline V gene data show CDR1 as SQVTM and CDR2 as ANQGSEA. V gave up 6 bases and J gave up 0 bases; unmatched junction bases: 9. The CDR3 is made up of 18 amino acids. The CDR3 sequence is CSVEGLAGGRSSYNEQFF. CDR3 nucleotides: TGCAGCGTGGAGGGACTAGCGGGGGGTCGGAGCTCCTACAATGAGCAGTTCTTC.

The chain joins TRBV27 to TRBJ2-3; possibly TRBD2 for D (6 bases). This CDR3 comprises 16 residues. V lost 2 bases and J lost 4, with 16 bases in between. Germline V CDR1 and CDR2: MNHEY, SMNVEV (reference sequence). Written as DNA, the CDR3 is TGTGCCAGCAGTTTACTCGCGGGATTAGGGGCAGATACGCAGTATTTT. Its translation: CASSLLAGLGADTQYF.

CDR3 residues: CASRHQGAIFSYEQYF. CDR3 DNA: TGTGCCAGCAGACACCAGGGCGCCATTTTCTCCTACGAGCAGTACTTC. The V gene is TRBV5-6, the J gene TRBJ2-7; TRBD1 is a possible D gene (5 bases). There are 16 residues in the CDR3. The V gene's germline CDR1 is SGHDT and CDR2 YYEEEE. Trimming left V 5 bases short and J 0 bases short, with 18 bases between.

CDR3 amino acids: CASPGLAGDYQETQYF. CDR3 bases: TGTGCCAGCCCGGGACTAGCGGGCGATTACCAAGAGACCCAGTACTTC. The chain uses TRBV7-9 and TRBJ2-5; 12 positions agree with TRBD2. The germline CDR1 and CDR2 sequences are SEHNR and FQNEAQ (reference sequence). After removal of 8 bases from V and 0 bases from J, the junction contained 7 bases not matched to a gene. The CDR3 loop spans 16 amino acids.

The chain has TRBV7-2 and TRBJ2-3, with 13 bases matching TRBD2. The CDR3 totals 17 residues. J lost 2 bases, V lost 1 base, and 3 bases had no gene match. Per the germline V gene, CDR1 is SGHTA and CDR2 is FQGNSA. CDR3 amino acids: CASSLGTSGSLTDTQYF. The CDR3 nucleotides are TGTGCCAGCAGCTTAGGGACTAGCGGGAGCCTCACAGATACGCAGTATTTT.

The genes are TRBV5-1 and TRBJ2-7; 12 positions agree with TRBD1. The germline CDR1 and CDR2 sequences are SGHRS and YFSETQ. This CDR3 spans 14 amino acids. The junction had 4 bases not matched to a gene; V was cut back by 3 bases and J by 6 bases. The CDR3 reads CASSWGTGGFEQYF. The CDR3 DNA reads as TGCGCCAGCAGCTGGGGGACAGGGGGCTTCGAGCAGTACTTC. The full variable domain, its missing parts supplied by reference TRBV5-1 and TRBJ2-7, is KAGVTQTPRYLIKTRGQQVTLSCSPISGHRSVSWYQQTPGQGLQFLFEYFSETQRNKGNFPGRFSGRQFSNSRSEMNVSTLELGDSALYLCASSWGTGGFEQYFGPGTRLTVT.

In its sample, this clone was seen once. The J gene is TRBJ2-7, the V gene TRBV6-5, with TRBD1 matching 12 bases. The CDR3 loop spans 15 amino acids. CDR1 and CDR2 from the germline V gene are MNHEY and SVGAGI. V shed 3 bases, J shed 7 bases, and the junction held 7 bases outside the gene matches. The CDR3 nucleotides read TGTGCCAGCAGTTATACGGGACAGGGGGCTGGGGAGCAGTACTTC. Its translation: CASSYTGQGAGEQYF.

V gene TRBV10-2 combines with J gene TRBJ2-7; maybe TRBD2 (5 bases). The V gene lost 2 bases and the J gene lost 7 bases, with 12 bases spanning the gap. The CDR3 spans 13 residues. Germline V CDR1 and CDR2: WSHSY, SAAADI. CDR3 nucleotide sequence: TGCGCCAGCAGTGAGGATGGACTTGGTGAGCAGTACTTC. Protein product: CASSEDGLGEQYF.

The chain is built from TRBV6-1 and TRBJ1-6; D is uncertain. Trimming removed 2 bases from V and 3 bases from J, with 5 bases in between. The CDR3 has 14 amino acids. Germline-derived CDR1 and CDR2 are MNHNS and SASEGT. DNA for the CDR3: TGTGCCAGCAGTGAATCGGTCTATAATTCACCCCTCCACTTT. Translated: CASSESVYNSPLHF.

This chain uses TRBV6-5 with TRBJ2-3; D gene ambiguous. CDR3 size: 15 residues. The germline CDR1 and CDR2 sequences are MNHEY and SVGAGI. V shed 6 bases and J shed 0 bases, with 13 bases lying between them. The CDR3 protein is CASSPIPVSTDTQYF. The CDR3 coding sequence is TGTGCCAGCAGCCCCATTCCGGTTAGCACAGATACGCAGTATTTT.

The chain couples TRBV9 to TRBJ2-3, with D perhaps TRBD2 (6 bases). The ends were cut back, 0 bases at V and 6 bases at J, with 11 bases in the middle. The CDR3 runs to 14 residues. Germline-derived CDR1 and CDR2 are SGDLS and YYNGEE. The CDR3 region has the DNA TGTGCCAGCAGCGTAGTGGAGGGGCGCGATACGCAGTATTTT. Translated: CASSVVEGRDTQYF.

V is TRBV6-5 and J is TRBJ2-2; no reliable D call. Between the trimmed V and J ends, which lost 1 base and 3 bases, there was a span of 9 bases. The germline gives CDR1 MNHEY, CDR2 SVGAGI. The CDR3 length is 15 residues. CDR3 nucleotides: TGTGCCAGCAGTTACTATGACAAGGACACCGGGGAGCTGTTTTTT. Encoded protein: CASSYYDKDTGELFF.

This chain connects TRBV7-2 to TRBJ2-7; 7 bases match TRBD1. CDR3 length: 16 residues. Germline V CDR1 and CDR2: SGHTA, FQGNSA. Losses at the gene ends were 5 bases for V and 3 bases for J; bases not matched to a gene: 13. CDR3 sequence (DNA): TGTGCCAGCAGCCCCAAGGGACAGCTCCCCTACTACGAGCAGTACTTC. Translating gives CASSPKGQLPYYEQYF.